The 21 T cell receptor beta chains below were found in one sample sequenced in a study of blood T cell repertoires in COVID-19. Sequencing used immunoSEQ multiplex PCR; TCRdb keeps in-frame clones, though not all of them. The sample holds about 280,000 clones, roughly 90% seen once. The sequenced sample consisted of peripheral blood. These TCRs come from a woman in her thirties with COVID-19, enrolled during active disease.

This chain joins TRBV30 and TRBJ1-5; D may be TRBD1 (5 bases). V was shortened by 3 bases and J by 0 bases, with 9 bases between the two germline ends. The CDR3 length is 14 residues. The germline CDR1 and CDR2 sequences are GTSNPN and SVGIG (reference sequence). This CDR3 is CAWSRGGSNQPQHF. The CDR3 DNA reads as TGTGCCTGGAGCCGGGGGGGTAGCAATCAGCCCCAGCATTTT.

This clone appeared once. The CDR3 DNA reads as TGTGCCAGCTCACCACGGGAGGAAACGGGGGTGAACACTGAAGCTTTCTTT. It is translated as CASSPREETGVNTEAFF. This chain links TRBV18 with TRBJ1-1; D is possibly TRBD1 (5 bases). This CDR3 has 17 amino acids. Trimming left V 1 base short and J 0 bases short, with 15 bases between. CDR1 KGHSH and CDR2 LQKENI come from the germline V gene.

The chain joins TRBV27 to TRBJ1-6; possible D gene TRBD1, 6 bases. Trimming stripped 7 bases from V and 9 bases from J, with 13 bases between. This CDR3 has 13 residues. CDR1 MNHEY and CDR2 SMNVEV come from the germline V gene (reference sequence). The CDR3 coding sequence is TGTGCCAGCAAGACAGGTTCTACTTCACCCCTCCACTTT. As protein: CASKTGSTSPLHF.

The gene calls are TRBV7-6 and TRBJ2-7; a weak D match, TRBD2 (9 bases). The germline CDR1 and CDR2 sequences are SGHVS and FNYEAQ. This CDR3 has 17 amino acids. Trimming shortened V by 2 bases and J by 2 bases, and 19 bases separated the two germline ends. The CDR3 nucleotides are TGTGCCAGCAGCTTAAGCGGGGGGCAGGGGGCCCCCTACGAGCAGTACTTC. Translated, it gives CASSLSGGQGAPYEQYF. The variable domain in full, with the rest retrieved from reference TRBV7-6 and TRBJ2-7, is GAGVSQSPRYKVTKRGQDVALRCDPISGHVSLYWYRQALGQGPEFLTYFNYEAQQDKSGLPNDRFSAERPEGSISTLTIQRTEQRDSAMYRCASSLSGGQGAPYEQYFGPGTRLTVT.

The J gene is TRBJ2-2, the V gene TRBV10-3; TRBD2 might be the D (5 bases). V was clipped by 0 bases and J by 1 base, with 18 bases between them. In germline, CDR1 is ENHRY, CDR2 SYGVKD. The CDR3 is 19 amino acids. The CDR3 DNA is TGTGCCATCAGTGAGTCTGGACTGTTCGTAGCGATGAACACCGGGGAGCTGTTTTTT. It encodes CAISESGLFVAMNTGELFF.

The rearrangement joins TRBV28 to TRBJ1-2, with D tentatively TRBD1 (6 bases). Germline V gives CDR1 MDHEN, CDR2 SYDVKM. CDR3 length equals 15 residues. Trimming shortened V by 6 bases and J by 4 bases, and 18 bases separated the two germline ends. For the CDR3, the DNA is TGTGCCAGCAGCTACCGCGGACAGCGTGGCTATGGCTACACCTTC. Encoded protein: CASSYRGQRGYGYTF.

In DNA form, the CDR3 reads TGTGCCTCTGGGAGGAGAGAAGCTTTCTTT. Translating it yields CASGRREAFF. The chain links TRBV6-5 to TRBJ1-1; D ambiguous. The CDR3 is 10 amino acids. CDR1 and CDR2 from the germline V gene are MNHEY and SVGAGI. V gave up 11 bases and J gave up 8 bases, with 12 bases separating them.

V gene TRBV2 combines with J gene TRBJ1-2, with D tentatively TRBD1 (6 bases). V lost 7 bases and J lost 6, with 18 bases in between. Germline CDR1 is SNHLY and CDR2 is FYNNEI. The CDR3 spans 14 residues. CDR3 loop: CASTIHRAWNGYTF. Here the CDR3 DNA reads TGTGCCAGCACTATACACAGGGCGTGGAATGGCTACACCTTC. Using reference TRBV2 and TRBJ1-2 for the parts outside the CDR3, the full variable domain is EPEVTQTPSHQVTQMGQEVILRCVPISNHLYFYWYRQILGQKVEFLVSFYNNEISEKSEIFDDQFSVERPDGSNFTLKIRSTKLEDSAMYFCASTIHRAWNGYTFGSGTRLTVV.

CDR3 sequence reads: CASKLDDRGNTEAFF. As DNA, the CDR3 is TGTGCCAGCAAGTTGGACGACAGGGGGAACACTGAAGCTTTCTTT. The V and J genes are TRBV6-5 and TRBJ1-1; TRBD1 aligns across 8 bases. CDR3 length: 15 amino acids. Per germline, CDR1 MNHEY and CDR2 SVGAGI. The V gene end was trimmed by 7 bases and the J gene end by 1 base; junction bases not matched to a gene: 8.

The rearrangement joins TRBV11-3 to TRBJ1-2; D not resolved. The CDR3 has 16 amino acids. Per the germline V gene, CDR1 is SGHNT and CDR2 is YENEEA. V lost 7 bases and J lost 7, with 25 bases in between. As DNA, the CDR3 is TGTGCCAGCACCTTCCGGGAGGGAAGGGTAGGGTTTGGCTACACCTTC. Encoded protein: CASTFREGRVGFGYTF.

This sequence joins TRBV4-1 and TRBJ2-3; TRBD2 aligns across 10 bases. V shed 2 bases, J shed 0 bases, and the junction held 2 bases outside the gene matches. Germline loops: CDR1 MGHRA, CDR2 YSYEKL. This CDR3 region has 16 residues. CDR3 amino acids: CASSQWTSGSTDTQYF. CDR3 DNA sequence: TGCGCCAGCAGCCAATGGACTAGCGGAAGCACAGATACGCAGTATTTT.

This chain joins TRBV5-1 and TRBJ1-1; D is uncertain. V was cut by 0 bases and J by 0 bases, with 9 bases left in between. The CDR3 covers 15 residues. CDR1 is SGHRS, CDR2 YFSETQ, per germline. The CDR3 sequence: CASSLVPGMNTEAFF. In DNA, the CDR3 is TGCGCCAGCAGCTTGGTTCCAGGCATGAACACTGAAGCTTTCTTT.

The V call is TRBV14, the J call TRBJ1-2; D perhaps matches TRBD1 (6 bases). V dropped 0 bases and J dropped 3 bases, with 8 bases sitting between them. Per the germline V gene, CDR1 is SGHDN and CDR2 is FVKESK. The CDR3 totals 14 residues. CDR3 residues: CASSQDRGYYGYTF. The CDR3 DNA reads TGTGCCAGCAGCCAAGACAGGGGATACTATGGCTACACCTTC.

The chain is built from TRBV12-5 and TRBJ2-2; 8 bases are shared with TRBD2. The V gene's germline CDR1 is LGHNT and CDR2 FRNRAP. V dropped 2 bases and J dropped 5; count of bases not matched to a gene: 4. The CDR3 covers 15 residues. The DNA of the CDR3 is TGTGCTAGTGGTTTGCACCGGGGGGGGACCGGGGAGCTGTTTTTT. As protein: CASGLHRGGTGELFF.

The rearrangement links TRBV7-9 to TRBJ1-5, with TRBD1 matching over 11 bases. The germline V gene has CDR1 SEHNR and CDR2 FQNEAQ (reference sequence). This CDR3 is built from 16 residues. V shed 5 bases, J shed 5 bases, and the junction held 8 bases outside the gene matches. CDR3 loop: CASSVAGTGGYQPQHF. The CDR3 DNA follows: TGTGCCAGCAGCGTGGCCGGGACAGGGGGTTATCAGCCCCAGCATTTT.

In this sample, this clone turned up a few times. The chain has TRBV2 and TRBJ1-2; TRBD1 aligns across 7 bases. V shed 10 bases and J 4 bases; nucleotides not matched to a gene: 12. CDR1 is SNHLY, CDR2 FYNNEI, per germline. CDR3 length: 14 amino acids. CDR3 coding DNA: TGTGCCAACCGACAGGGAGTTGAGATCTATGGCTACACCTTC. Its translation is CANRQGVEIYGYTF.

V gene TRBV7-9 combines with J gene TRBJ2-2; 8 bases are a match to TRBD2. Germline values: CDR1 SEHNR, CDR2 FQNEAQ (reference sequence). There are 17 residues in the CDR3. The V gene end was trimmed by 4 bases and the J gene end by 5 bases; junction bases not matched to a gene: 12. The CDR3 coding sequence is TGTGCCAGCAGCTCACTAGCGGTCCCCACCGGAACCGGGGAGCTGTTTTTT. Amino acids: CASSSLAVPTGTGELFF. Together with reference TRBV7-9 and TRBJ2-2, the CDR3 gives the full variable domain: DTGVSQNPRHKITKRGQNVTFRCDPISEHNRLYWYRQTLGQGPEFLTYFQNEAQLEKSRLLSDRFSAERPKGSFSTLEIQRTEQGDSAMYLCASSSLAVPTGTGELFFGEGSRLTVL.

The chain carries TRBV7-8 and TRBJ1-2, with 7 bases that match TRBD1. Germline assignment: CDR1 SGHVS and CDR2 FQNEAQ. V was clipped by 1 base and J by 4 bases; unmatched bases: 3. The CDR3 covers 14 residues. The CDR3 nucleotides read TGTGCCAGCAGCTTAGGTTCAGGGGGCTATGGCTACACCTTC. Amino acid sequence: CASSLGSGGYGYTF.

The DNA for the CDR3 is TGCGCCAGCAGCTGGGGGGTCCAGAACACTGAAGCTTTCTTT. Its translation is CASSWGVQNTEAFF. V usage is TRBV5-1 and J usage is TRBJ1-1, with D perhaps TRBD1 (5 bases). The V and J ends lost 3 bases and 1 base respectively, with 10 bases between them. The germline V gene encodes CDR1 SGHRS and CDR2 YFSETQ. The CDR3 runs to 14 residues.

This sequence joins TRBV6-7 and TRBJ1-4; weak D call: TRBD1 (6 bases). TRBV6-7 is annotated as an ORF whose role is uncertain. The CDR3 consists of 20 residues. V was trimmed by 9 bases and J by 0 bases, leaving 29 bases between them. The CDR3 loop reads CARGARGGGGDLATNEKLFF. The CDR3 DNA reads TGTGCCAGGGGGGCCAGAGGCGGAGGTGGGGACCTTGCAACTAATGAAAAACTGTTTTTT.

V usage is TRBV29-1 and J usage is TRBJ1-1; D unclear. Trimming removed 4 bases at V and 4 bases at J, with 13 bases between. The CDR3 sequence is 13 residues long. Germline assignment: CDR1 SQVTM and CDR2 ANQGSEA. Written as DNA, the CDR3 is TGCAGCGTTGTTGCGGAATATATCACTGAAGCTTTCTTT. Amino acid sequence: CSVVAEYITEAFF.